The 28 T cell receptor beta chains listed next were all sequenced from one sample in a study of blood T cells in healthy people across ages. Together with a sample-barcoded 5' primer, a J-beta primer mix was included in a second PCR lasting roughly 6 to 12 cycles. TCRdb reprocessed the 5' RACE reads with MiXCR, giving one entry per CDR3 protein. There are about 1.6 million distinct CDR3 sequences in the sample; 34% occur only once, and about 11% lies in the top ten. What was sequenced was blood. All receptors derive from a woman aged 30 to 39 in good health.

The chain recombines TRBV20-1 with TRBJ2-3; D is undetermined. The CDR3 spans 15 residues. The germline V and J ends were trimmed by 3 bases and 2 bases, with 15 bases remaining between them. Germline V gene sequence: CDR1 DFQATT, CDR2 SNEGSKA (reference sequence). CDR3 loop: CSASASAESTDTQYF. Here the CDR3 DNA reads TGCAGTGCTAGTGCCTCGGCGGAGTCCACAGATACGCAGTATTTT.

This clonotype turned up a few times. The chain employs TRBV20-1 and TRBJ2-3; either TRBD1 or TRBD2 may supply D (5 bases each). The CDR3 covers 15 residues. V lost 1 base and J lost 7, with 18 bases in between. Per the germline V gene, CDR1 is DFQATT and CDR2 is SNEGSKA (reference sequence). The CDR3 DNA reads TGCAGTGCTAGAGGAGGGGTAAGGGAGTTGCATACGCAGTATTTT. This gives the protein CSARGGVRELHTQYF.

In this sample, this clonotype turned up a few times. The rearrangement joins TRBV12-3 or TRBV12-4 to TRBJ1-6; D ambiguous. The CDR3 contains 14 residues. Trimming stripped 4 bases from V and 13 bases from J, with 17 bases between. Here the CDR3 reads CASSSDGFLEPLHF. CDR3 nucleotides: TGTGCCAGCAGTTCGGACGGGTTTCTGGAGCCCCTCCACTTT.

CDR3 in DNA: TGCAGTGCTAGAGATAAGGTTTCCTACGAGCAGTACTTC. Protein: CSARDKVSYEQYF. The rearrangement uses TRBV20-1 and TRBJ2-7; D uncertain. The CDR3 extends over 13 amino acids. V gave up 0 bases and J gave up 1 base, with 7 bases separating them. CDR1 and CDR2 from the germline V gene are DFQATT and SNEGSKA (reference sequence).

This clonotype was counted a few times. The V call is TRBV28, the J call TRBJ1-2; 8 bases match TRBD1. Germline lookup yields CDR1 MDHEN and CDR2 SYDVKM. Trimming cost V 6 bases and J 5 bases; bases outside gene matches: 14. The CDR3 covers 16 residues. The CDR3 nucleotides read TGTGCCAGCAGACCCATTAGGACAGGGAGAATATATGGCTACACCTTC. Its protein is CASRPIRTGRIYGYTF.

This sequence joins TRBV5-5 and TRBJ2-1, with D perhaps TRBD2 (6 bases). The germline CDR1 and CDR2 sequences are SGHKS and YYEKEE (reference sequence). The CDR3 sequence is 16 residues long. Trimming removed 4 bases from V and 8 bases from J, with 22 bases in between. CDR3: CASSRYQIGGNDEQFF. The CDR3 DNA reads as TGTGCCAGCAGCCGATACCAAATCGGGGGTAACGATGAGCAGTTCTTC.

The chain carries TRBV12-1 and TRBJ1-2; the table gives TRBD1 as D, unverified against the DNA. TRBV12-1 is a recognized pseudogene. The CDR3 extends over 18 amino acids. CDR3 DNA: TGTGCCAGCACCAGACGAATACCGGGACAGGGGGCTCGGTATGGCTACACCTTC. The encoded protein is CASTRRIPGQGARYGYTF.

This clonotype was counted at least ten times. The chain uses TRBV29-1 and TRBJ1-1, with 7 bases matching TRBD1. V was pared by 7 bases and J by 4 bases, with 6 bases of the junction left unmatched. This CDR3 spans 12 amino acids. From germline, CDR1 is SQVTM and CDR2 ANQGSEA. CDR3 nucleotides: TGCAGCGCGAACAGGGGAAGCACTGAAGCTTTCTTT. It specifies CSANRGSTEAFF.

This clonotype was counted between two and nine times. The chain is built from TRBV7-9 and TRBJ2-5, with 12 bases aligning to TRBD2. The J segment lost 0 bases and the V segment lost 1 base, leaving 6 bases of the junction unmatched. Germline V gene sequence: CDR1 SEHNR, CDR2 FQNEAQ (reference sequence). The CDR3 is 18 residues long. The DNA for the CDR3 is TGTGCCAGCAGCTTAGTGACTAGCGGGAGCCTGTACCAAGAGACCCAGTACTTC. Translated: CASSLVTSGSLYQETQYF. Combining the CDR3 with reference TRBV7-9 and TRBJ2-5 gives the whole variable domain DTGVSQNPRHKITKRGQNVTFRCDPISEHNRLYWYRQTLGQGPEFLTYFQNEAQLEKSRLLSDRFSAERPKGSFSTLEIQRTEQGDSAMYLCASSLVTSGSLYQETQYFGPGTRLLVL.

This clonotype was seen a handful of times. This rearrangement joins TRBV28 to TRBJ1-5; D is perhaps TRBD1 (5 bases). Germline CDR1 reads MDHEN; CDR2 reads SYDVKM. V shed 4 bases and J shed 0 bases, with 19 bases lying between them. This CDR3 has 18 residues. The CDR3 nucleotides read TGTGCCAGCAGTTGGGGGGATAGGGAGGCCTATAGCAATCAGCCCCAGCATTTT. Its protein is CASSWGDREAYSNQPQHF.

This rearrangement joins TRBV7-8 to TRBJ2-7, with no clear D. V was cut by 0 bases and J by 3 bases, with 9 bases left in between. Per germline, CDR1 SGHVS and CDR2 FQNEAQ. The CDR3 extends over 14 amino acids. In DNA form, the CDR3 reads TGTGCCAGCAGCTTAGCGGCTACAGTCTACGAGCAGTACTTC. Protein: CASSLAATVYEQYF.

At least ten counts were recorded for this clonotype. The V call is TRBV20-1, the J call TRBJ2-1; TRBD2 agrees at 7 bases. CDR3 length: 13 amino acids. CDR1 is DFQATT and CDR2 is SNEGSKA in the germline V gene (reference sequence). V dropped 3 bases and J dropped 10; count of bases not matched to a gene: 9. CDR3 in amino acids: CSASGRALLEQFF. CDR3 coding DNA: TGCAGTGCTAGTGGGAGGGCCTTATTAGAGCAGTTCTTC.

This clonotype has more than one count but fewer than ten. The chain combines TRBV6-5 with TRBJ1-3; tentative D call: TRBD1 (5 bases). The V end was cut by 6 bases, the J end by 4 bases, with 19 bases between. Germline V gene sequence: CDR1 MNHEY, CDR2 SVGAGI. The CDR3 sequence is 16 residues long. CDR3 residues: CASSRDRGVRGNTIYF. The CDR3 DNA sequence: TGTGCCAGCAGCAGGGACCGCGGTGTAAGGGGAAACACCATATATTTT.

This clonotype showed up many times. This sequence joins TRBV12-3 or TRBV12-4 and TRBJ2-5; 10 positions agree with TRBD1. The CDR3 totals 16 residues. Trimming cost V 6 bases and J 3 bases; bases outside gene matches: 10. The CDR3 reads CASSPVRGQGKETQYF. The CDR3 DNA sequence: TGTGCCAGCAGCCCCGTGAGGGGACAGGGGAAAGAGACCCAGTACTTC.

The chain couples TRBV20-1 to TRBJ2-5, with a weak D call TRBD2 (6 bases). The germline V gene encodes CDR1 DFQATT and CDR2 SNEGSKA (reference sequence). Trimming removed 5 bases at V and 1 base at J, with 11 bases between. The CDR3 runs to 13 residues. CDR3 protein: CSAGGVFQETQYF. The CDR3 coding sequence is TGCAGTGCTGGAGGGGTTTTCCAAGAGACCCAGTACTTC.

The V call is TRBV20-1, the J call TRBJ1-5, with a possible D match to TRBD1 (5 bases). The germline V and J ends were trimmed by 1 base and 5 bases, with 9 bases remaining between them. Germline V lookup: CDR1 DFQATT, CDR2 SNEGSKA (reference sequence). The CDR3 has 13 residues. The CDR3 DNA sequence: TGCAGTGCTAGAGGACAGCTTCATCAGCCCCAGCATTTT. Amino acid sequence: CSARGQLHQPQHF.

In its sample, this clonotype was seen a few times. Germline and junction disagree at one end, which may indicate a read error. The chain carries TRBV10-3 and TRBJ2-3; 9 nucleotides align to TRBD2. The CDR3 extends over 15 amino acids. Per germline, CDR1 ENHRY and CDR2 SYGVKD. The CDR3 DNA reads TGTGCCGTCAGTGCCCAGCGGGGGGCACGAGATACGCAGTATTTT. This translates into CAVSAQRGARDTQYF.

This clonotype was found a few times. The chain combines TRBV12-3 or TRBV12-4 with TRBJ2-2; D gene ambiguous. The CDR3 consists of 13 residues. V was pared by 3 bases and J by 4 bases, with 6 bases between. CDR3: CASSFVGTGELFF. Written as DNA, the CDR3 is TGTGCCAGCAGTTTTGTCGGCACCGGGGAGCTGTTTTTT.

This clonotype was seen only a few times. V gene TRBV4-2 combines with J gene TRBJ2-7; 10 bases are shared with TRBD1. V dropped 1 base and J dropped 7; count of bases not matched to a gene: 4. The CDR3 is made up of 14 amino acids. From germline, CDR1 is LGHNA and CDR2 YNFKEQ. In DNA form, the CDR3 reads TGTGCCAGCAGCCAAGGCGGGACAGGGGTTGAGCAGTACTTC. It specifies CASSQGGTGVEQYF.

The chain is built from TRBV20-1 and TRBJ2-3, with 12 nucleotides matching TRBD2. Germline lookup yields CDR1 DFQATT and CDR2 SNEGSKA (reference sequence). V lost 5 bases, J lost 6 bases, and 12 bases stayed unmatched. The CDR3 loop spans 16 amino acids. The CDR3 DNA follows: TGCAGTGCTGGCCCCGGACTAGCGGGATCCGCGGATACGCAGTATTTT. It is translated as CSAGPGLAGSADTQYF.

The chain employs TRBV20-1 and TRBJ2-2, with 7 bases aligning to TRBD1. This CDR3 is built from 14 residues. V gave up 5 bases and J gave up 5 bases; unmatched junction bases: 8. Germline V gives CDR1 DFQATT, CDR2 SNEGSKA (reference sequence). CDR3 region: CSAYDRVETGELFF. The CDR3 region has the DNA TGCAGTGCTTATGACAGGGTCGAAACCGGGGAGCTGTTTTTT.

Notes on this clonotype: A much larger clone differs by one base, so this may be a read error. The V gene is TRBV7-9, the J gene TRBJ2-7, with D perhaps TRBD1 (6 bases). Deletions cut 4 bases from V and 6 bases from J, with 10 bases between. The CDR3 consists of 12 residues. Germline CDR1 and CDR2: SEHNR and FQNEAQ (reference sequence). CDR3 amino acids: CASSWDTCEQYF. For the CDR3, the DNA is TGTGCCAGCAGCTGGGACACCTGCGAGCAGTACTTC. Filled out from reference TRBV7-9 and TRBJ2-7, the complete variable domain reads DTGVSQNPRHKITKRGQNVTFRCDPISEHNRLYWYRQTLGQGPEFLTYFQNEAQLEKSRLLSDRFSAERPKGSFSTLEIQRTEQGDSAMYLCASSWDTCEQYFGPGTRLTVT.

The CDR3 here is CASRGQVGFQPQHF. The CDR3 DNA reads TGTGCCAGCAGGGGACAGGTTGGGTTTCAGCCCCAGCATTTT. The chain combines TRBV6-1 with TRBJ1-5, with 8 bases matching TRBD1. J lost 6 bases, V lost 6 bases, and 7 bases had no gene match. Germline V lookup: CDR1 MNHNS, CDR2 SASEGT. This CDR3 spans 14 amino acids.

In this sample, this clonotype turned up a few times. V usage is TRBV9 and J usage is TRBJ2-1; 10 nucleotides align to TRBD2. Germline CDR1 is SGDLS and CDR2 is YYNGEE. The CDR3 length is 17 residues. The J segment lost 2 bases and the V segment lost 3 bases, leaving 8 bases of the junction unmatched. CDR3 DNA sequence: TGTGCCAGCAGCGCCATAGCGGGAGGATACCCCTACAATGAGCAGTTCTTC. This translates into CASSAIAGGYPYNEQFF.

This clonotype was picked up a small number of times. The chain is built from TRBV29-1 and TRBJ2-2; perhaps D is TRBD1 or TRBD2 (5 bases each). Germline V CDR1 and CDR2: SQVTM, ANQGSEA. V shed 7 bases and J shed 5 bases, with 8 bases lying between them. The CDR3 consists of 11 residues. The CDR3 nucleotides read TGCAGCGCCGGGACGACCGGGGAGCTGTTTTTT. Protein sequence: CSAGTTGELFF.

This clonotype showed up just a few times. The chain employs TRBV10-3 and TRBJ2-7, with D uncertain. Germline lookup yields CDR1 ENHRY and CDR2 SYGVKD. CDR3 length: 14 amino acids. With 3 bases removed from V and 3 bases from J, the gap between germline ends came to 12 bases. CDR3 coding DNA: TGTGCCATCAGTGAAGGGCAGCTAGACTACGAGCAGTACTTC. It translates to CAISEGQLDYEQYF.

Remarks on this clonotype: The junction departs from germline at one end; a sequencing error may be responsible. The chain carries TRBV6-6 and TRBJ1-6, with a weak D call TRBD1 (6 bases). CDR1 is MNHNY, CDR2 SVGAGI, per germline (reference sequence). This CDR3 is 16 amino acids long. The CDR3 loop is CASSYSTGIDNSPPHF. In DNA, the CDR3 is TGTGCCAGCAGTTACTCGACAGGCATAGATAATTCACCCCCCCACTTT.

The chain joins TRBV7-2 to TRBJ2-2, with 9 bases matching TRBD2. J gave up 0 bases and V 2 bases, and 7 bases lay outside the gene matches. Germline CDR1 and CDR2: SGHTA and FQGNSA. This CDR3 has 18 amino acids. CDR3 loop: CASSLHPPSGTNTGELFF. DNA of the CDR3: TGTGCCAGCAGCTTACACCCTCCTAGCGGGACGAACACCGGGGAGCTGTTTTTT.